This T cell receptor beta chain was sequenced for a study of T cell responses to AZD1222 COVID-19 vaccine. Libraries were prepared by immunoSEQ multiplex PCR; TCRdb keeps only in-frame clonotypes and omits some of them. In the table there are more than 150,000 clones, 85% to 95% of which are singletons. Germline V gives CDR1 LNHNV, CDR2 YYDKDF (reference sequence). V trimming: 0 bases; J trimming: 3 bases; junction bases outside the gene matches: 10. The CDR3 length is 18 residues. Sequencing used peripheral blood, obtained on day 0 of AZD1222 vaccination. The receptor was derived from an adult in good health. The chain is built from TRBV15 and TRBJ2-7; 11 nucleotides match TRBD2. The CDR3 reads CATSREETSGIKIYEQYF. CDR3 sequence (DNA): TGTGCCACCAGCAGAGAGGAGACTAGCGGGATTAAGATCTACGAGCAGTACTTC.